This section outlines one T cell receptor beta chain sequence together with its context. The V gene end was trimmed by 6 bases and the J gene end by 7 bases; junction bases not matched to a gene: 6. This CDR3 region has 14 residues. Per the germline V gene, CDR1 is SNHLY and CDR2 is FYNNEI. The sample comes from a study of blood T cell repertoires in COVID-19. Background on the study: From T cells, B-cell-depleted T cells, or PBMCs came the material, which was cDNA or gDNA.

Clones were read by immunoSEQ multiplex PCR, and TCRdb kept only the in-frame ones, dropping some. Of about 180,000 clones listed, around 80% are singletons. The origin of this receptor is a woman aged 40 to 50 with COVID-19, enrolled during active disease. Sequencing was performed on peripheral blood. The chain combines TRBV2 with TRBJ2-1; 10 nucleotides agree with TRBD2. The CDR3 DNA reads TGTGCCAGCAGATTAGCGGGAGGAGGGAATGAGCAGTTCTTC. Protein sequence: CASRLAGGGNEQFF.